These T cell receptor beta chains were read from a single sample in a study of CD8+ T cells in alopecia areata. Assay: immunoSEQ multiplex PCR; the TCRdb copy retains only in-frame clones and omits some. The sample holds about 150,000 clones, around 47% seen once. Sequencing was done on a sample of CD4+ T cells sorted from blood. These receptor sequences come from a human donor with alopecia areata. CDR3s include the opening cysteine and the closing phenylalanine or tryptophan. Each record gives: V gene, J gene, clone size, D gene, CDR3 DNA, CDR3 protein. The D gene is left open where the match is weak. Expanded clones are given a class, and other clones once, few, many or no size at all.

v_gene: TRBV28; j_gene: TRBJ1-5; abundance: -; d_gene: -; CDR3nt: TGTGCCAGCAGTTTAGGGGGGTCTGGCAATCAGCCCCAGCATTTT; CDR3aa: CASSLGGSGNQPQHF
v_gene: TRBV6-1; j_gene: TRBJ2-7; abundance: -; d_gene: -; CDR3nt: TGTGCCAGCAGTGCATTCTCCTATGGGGACATATACGAGCAGTACTTC; CDR3aa: CASSAFSYGDIYEQYF
v_gene: TRBV5-1; j_gene: TRBJ1-1; abundance: -; d_gene: -; CDR3nt: TGCGCCAGCGCTCGGGACGCCGGTGAAGCTTTCTTT; CDR3aa: CASARDAGEAFF
v_gene: TRBV7-9; j_gene: TRBJ2-3; abundance: few; d_gene: TRBD1; CDR3nt: TGTGCCAGCAGCCTCGGACAGGGGGCTGGTGTTGGCACAGATACGCAGTATTTT; CDR3aa: CASSLGQGAGVGTDTQYF
v_gene: TRBV7-3; j_gene: TRBJ1-2; abundance: -; d_gene: -; CDR3nt: TGTGCCAGCAGCTCCGGGGCCACTCCTAACTATGGCTACACCTTC; CDR3aa: CASSSGATPNYGYTF
v_gene: TRBV4-1; j_gene: TRBJ2-5; abundance: once; d_gene: TRBD1; CDR3nt: TGCGCCAGCAGCCACGACGGGACAGTCCCCGAGACCCAGTACTTC; CDR3aa: CASSHDGTVPETQYF
v_gene: TRBV28; j_gene: TRBJ2-4; abundance: -; d_gene: -; CDR3nt: TGTGCCAGCAGCACGGGGCGGTCCAAAAACATTCAGTACTTC; CDR3aa: CASSTGRSKNIQYF
v_gene: TRBV7-9; j_gene: TRBJ2-5; abundance: few; d_gene: TRBD2; CDR3nt: TGTGCCAGCAGCTTCCGCGGGAGCGTTGAAGAGACCCAGTACTTC; CDR3aa: CASSFRGSVEETQYF
v_gene: TRBV11-2; j_gene: TRBJ2-1; abundance: many; d_gene: TRBD2; CDR3nt: TGTGCCAGCAGCTTATTTCGCGGGGGTAATGAGCAGTTCTTC; CDR3aa: CASSLFRGGNEQFF
v_gene: TRBV18; j_gene: TRBJ2-1; abundance: -; d_gene: -; CDR3nt: TGTGCCAGCTCACCACACTGGGCTAGGAATGAGCAGTTCTTC; CDR3aa: CASSPHWARNEQFF
v_gene: TRBV18; j_gene: TRBJ2-3; abundance: few; d_gene: TRBD1; CDR3nt: TGTGCCAGCTCACCGCCCAGGGGGTTCGGCACAGATACGCAGTATTTT; CDR3aa: CASSPPRGFGTDTQYF
v_gene: TRBV30; j_gene: TRBJ2-5; abundance: -; d_gene: -; CDR3nt: TGTGCCTGGAGCACTTTGTGGGGGGAGACCCAGTACTTC; CDR3aa: CAWSTLWGETQYF
v_gene: TRBV19; j_gene: TRBJ2-5; abundance: -; d_gene: -; CDR3nt: TGTGCCAGTAAAGCTAGCGTAAACCAGGAGACCCAGTACTTC; CDR3aa: CASKASVNQETQYF
v_gene: TRBV10-2; j_gene: TRBJ2-5; abundance: -; d_gene: TRBD2; CDR3nt: TGCGCCAGCAGGAGGAGGACTAGCGGCCTAGAGACCCAGTACTTC; CDR3aa: CASRRRTSGLETQYF
v_gene: TRBV18; j_gene: TRBJ2-5; abundance: once; d_gene: TRBD2; CDR3nt: TGTGCCAGCTCACGTCGACTAGCGACACAAGAGACCCAGTACTTC; CDR3aa: CASSRRLATQETQYF
v_gene: TRBV7-2; j_gene: TRBJ2-7; abundance: -; d_gene: TRBD1; CDR3nt: TGTGCCAGCAGCTTCGGGGGACAGGGATCCTACGAGCAGTACTTC; CDR3aa: CASSFGGQGSYEQYF
v_gene: TRBV5-4; j_gene: TRBJ2-5; abundance: -; d_gene: -; CDR3nt: TGTGCCAGCAGCTTGTTCCAGCGGCAAGAGACCCAGTACTTC; CDR3aa: CASSLFQRQETQYF
v_gene: TRBV2; j_gene: TRBJ2-3; abundance: -; d_gene: -; CDR3nt: TGTGCCAGCAGTACTCCGCTGGACAGAACAACAGATACGCAGTATTTT; CDR3aa: CASSTPLDRTTDTQYF
v_gene: TRBV10-3; j_gene: TRBJ2-5; abundance: -; d_gene: -; CDR3nt: TGTGCCATCAGTGATAGATCCGGGGTCGGGGAGACCCAGTACTTC; CDR3aa: CAISDRSGVGETQYF
v_gene: TRBV29-1; j_gene: TRBJ1-1; abundance: -; d_gene: -; CDR3nt: TGCAGCGTTACCCGCCCGGGACAAGCTTTCTTT; CDR3aa: CSVTRPGQAFF
v_gene: TRBV27; j_gene: TRBJ2-7; abundance: -; d_gene: -; CDR3nt: TGTGCCAGCAGTTTCCAGGGTAGGAATGCCTACGAGCAGTACTTC; CDR3aa: CASSFQGRNAYEQYF
v_gene: TRBV30; j_gene: TRBJ1-2; abundance: -; d_gene: TRBD1; CDR3nt: TGTGCCTGGGACAGGGCGACAGGCGGCTACACCTTC; CDR3aa: CAWDRATGGYTF
v_gene: TRBV18; j_gene: TRBJ1-5; abundance: -; d_gene: -; CDR3nt: TGTGCCAGTATCGGCAGCGATGGGGGCAATCAGCCCCAGCATTTT; CDR3aa: CASIGSDGGNQPQHF
v_gene: TRBV20-1; j_gene: TRBJ1-1; abundance: -; d_gene: -; CDR3nt: TGCAGTGCTCTAGGGGGAGCTGAAGCTTTCTTT; CDR3aa: CSALGGAEAFF
v_gene: TRBV4-1; j_gene: TRBJ1-5; abundance: -; d_gene: TRBD1; CDR3nt: TGCGCCAGCAGCCTTACAGGGGAACAGCCCCAGCATTTT; CDR3aa: CASSLTGEQPQHF
v_gene: TRBV6-5; j_gene: TRBJ1-1; abundance: -; d_gene: TRBD1; CDR3nt: TGTGCCAGCAGTCCCCACCGGGACAGGGAAGCTTTCTTT; CDR3aa: CASSPHRDREAFF
v_gene: TRBV29-1; j_gene: TRBJ2-5; abundance: -; d_gene: -; CDR3nt: TGCAGCGTTGAATCGACAGGAGGGGGGACCCAGTACTTC; CDR3aa: CSVESTGGGTQYF
v_gene: TRBV29-1; j_gene: TRBJ1-5; abundance: -; d_gene: TRBD1; CDR3nt: TGCAGCGTTGGACAGGGCACCCAGCCCCAGCATTTT; CDR3aa: CSVGQGTQPQHF
v_gene: TRBV6-5; j_gene: TRBJ1-2; abundance: -; d_gene: -; CDR3nt: TGTGCCAGCAGAACGACAGGCTATGGCTACACCTTC; CDR3aa: CASRTTGYGYTF
v_gene: TRBV28; j_gene: TRBJ2-5; abundance: -; d_gene: -; CDR3nt: TGTGCCAGCAGCCTCTCTAGGGAAGAGACCCAGTACTTC; CDR3aa: CASSLSREETQYF
v_gene: TRBV6-6; j_gene: TRBJ2-5; abundance: -; d_gene: -; CDR3nt: TGTGCCAGCAGGATGCGGACTTTGGAGACCCAGTACTTC; CDR3aa: CASRMRTLETQYF
v_gene: TRBV5-1; j_gene: TRBJ2-6; abundance: -; d_gene: -; CDR3nt: TGCGCCAGCAGCACTTACTCTGGGGCCAACGTCCTGACTTTC; CDR3aa: CASSTYSGANVLTF
v_gene: TRBV4-1; j_gene: TRBJ2-7; abundance: -; d_gene: TRBD1; CDR3nt: TGCGCCAGCAGCCGCACGACAGGGGGGGACTACGAGCAGTACTTC; CDR3aa: CASSRTTGGDYEQYF
v_gene: TRBV6-5; j_gene: TRBJ1-1; abundance: few; d_gene: -; CDR3nt: TGTGCCAGCGGAAAAGGTGGGACTGAAGCTTTCTTT; CDR3aa: CASGKGGTEAFF
v_gene: TRBV7-9; j_gene: TRBJ2-1; abundance: few; d_gene: TRBD2; CDR3nt: TGTGCCAGCAGCTTACAACGGACTAGCGGGAGTGATGAGCAGTTCTTC; CDR3aa: CASSLQRTSGSDEQFF
v_gene: TRBV29-1; j_gene: TRBJ2-7; abundance: few; d_gene: TRBD1; CDR3nt: TGCAGCGTTGAAGGTGGGACAGGGCTCTACGAGCAGTACTTC; CDR3aa: CSVEGGTGLYEQYF
v_gene: TRBV28; j_gene: TRBJ2-5; abundance: -; d_gene: TRBD2; CDR3nt: TGTGCCAGCAGTCCGGGGGGGAACCAAGAGACCCAGTACTTC; CDR3aa: CASSPGGNQETQYF
v_gene: TRBV7-9; j_gene: TRBJ2-3; abundance: few; d_gene: TRBD2; CDR3nt: TGTGCCCCAGGGCTAGCGGGAGTATTAGATACGCAGTATTTT; CDR3aa: CAPGLAGVLDTQYF
v_gene: TRBV7-9; j_gene: TRBJ2-1; abundance: -; d_gene: TRBD1; CDR3nt: TGTGCCAGCAGATCTGACAGGGCGAGGCCCTACAATGAGCAGTTCTTC; CDR3aa: CASRSDRARPYNEQFF
v_gene: TRBV5-1; j_gene: TRBJ2-1; abundance: -; d_gene: TRBD2; CDR3nt: TGCGCCAGCAGCTTGGGACCCGGGACTATCAATGAGCAGTTCTTC; CDR3aa: CASSLGPGTINEQFF
v_gene: TRBV28; j_gene: TRBJ2-4; abundance: -; d_gene: -; CDR3nt: TGTGCCAGCAGTTCGCGAAGCATTCAGTACTTC; CDR3aa: CASSSRSIQYF
v_gene: TRBV4-1; j_gene: TRBJ2-1; abundance: -; d_gene: TRBD2; CDR3nt: TGCGCCAGCAGCCAAGATTACGGGGCTAGCGGGAGTAACTACAATGAGCAGTTCTTC; CDR3aa: CASSQDYGASGSNYNEQFF
v_gene: TRBV27; j_gene: TRBJ1-1; abundance: -; d_gene: -; CDR3nt: TGTGCCAGCAGGCTGAACCACAGGGTGGGAGCTTTCTTT; CDR3aa: CASRLNHRVGAFF
v_gene: TRBV29-1; j_gene: TRBJ2-3; abundance: -; d_gene: -; CDR3nt: TGCAGCGCCATTATGGGCAGGGGACACACAGATACGCAGTATTTT; CDR3aa: CSAIMGRGHTDTQYF
v_gene: TRBV28; j_gene: TRBJ2-2; abundance: -; d_gene: -; CDR3nt: TGTGCCAGCAGTTTATCGATCACCGGGGAGCTGTTTTTT; CDR3aa: CASSLSITGELFF
v_gene: TRBV6-5; j_gene: TRBJ1-1; abundance: -; d_gene: -; CDR3nt: TGTGCCAGCAGTCCCGGACAGCGCATGAACACTGAAGCTTTCTTT; CDR3aa: CASSPGQRMNTEAFF
v_gene: TRBV29-1; j_gene: TRBJ1-1; abundance: few; d_gene: -; CDR3nt: TGCAGCGTTTCGAGGGGGGGTATGAACACTGAAGCTTTCTTT; CDR3aa: CSVSRGGMNTEAFF
v_gene: TRBV10-1; j_gene: TRBJ2-3; abundance: few; d_gene: TRBD1; CDR3nt: TGCGCCAGCAGTGGACAGGGCGGCCTAGATACGCAGTATTTT; CDR3aa: CASSGQGGLDTQYF
v_gene: TRBV11-2; j_gene: TRBJ2-3; abundance: few; d_gene: TRBD1; CDR3nt: TGTGCCCGCGGACAGGGGGTACGTCTGGGCACAGATACGCAGTATTTT; CDR3aa: CARGQGVRLGTDTQYF
v_gene: TRBV6-5; j_gene: TRBJ2-7; abundance: -; d_gene: -; CDR3nt: TGTGCCAGCAGTTACGTGGCAGGGGTAACCTACGAGCAGTACTTC; CDR3aa: CASSYVAGVTYEQYF
v_gene: TRBV7-2; j_gene: TRBJ1-4; abundance: few; d_gene: -; CDR3nt: TGTGCCAGCAGCCCAAACAGGGATATTCTAGAGAAACTGTTTTTT; CDR3aa: CASSPNRDILEKLFF
v_gene: TRBV6-5; j_gene: TRBJ2-7; abundance: -; d_gene: -; CDR3nt: TGTGCCAGCAGTCAAACCTTTAGCTCCTACGAGCAGTACTTC; CDR3aa: CASSQTFSSYEQYF
v_gene: TRBV7-2; j_gene: TRBJ2-3; abundance: -; d_gene: -; CDR3nt: TGTGCCAGCAGCTTAACCCGCAGCACAGATACGCAGTATTTT; CDR3aa: CASSLTRSTDTQYF
v_gene: TRBV5-6; j_gene: TRBJ2-2; abundance: -; d_gene: TRBD2; CDR3nt: TGTGCCAGCAGCTTGGTCACTAGCGGGAGAATAGGCGCCGGGGAGCTGTTTTTT; CDR3aa: CASSLVTSGRIGAGELFF
v_gene: TRBV9; j_gene: TRBJ2-1; abundance: -; d_gene: TRBD2; CDR3nt: TGTGCCAGCAGCTCGACTAGCGGGAGGGATGAGCAGTTCTTC; CDR3aa: CASSSTSGRDEQFF
v_gene: TRBV5-6; j_gene: TRBJ2-1; abundance: -; d_gene: TRBD2; CDR3nt: TGTGCCAGCAGCCTGGGATCTAGCGGGAGCTCCTACAATGAGCAGTTCTTC; CDR3aa: CASSLGSSGSSYNEQFF
v_gene: TRBV5-1; j_gene: TRBJ2-7; abundance: once; d_gene: -; CDR3nt: TGCGCCAGCAGCGCCCGGGACGTAGCCTACGAGCAGTACTTC; CDR3aa: CASSARDVAYEQYF
v_gene: TRBV29-1; j_gene: TRBJ1-2; abundance: -; d_gene: -; CDR3nt: TGCAGCGTTCAGGGAAACGGCTACACCTTC; CDR3aa: CSVQGNGYTF
v_gene: TRBV4-1; j_gene: TRBJ2-7; abundance: -; d_gene: -; CDR3nt: TGCGCCAGCAGCCTGGGGGACTTTTCCTACGAGCAGTACTTC; CDR3aa: CASSLGDFSYEQYF